A selection of T cell receptor beta chains follows, all from one sample in a study of T cell repertoires in cytomegalovirus infection. TCRdb re-called the reads through MiXCR, storing one row per CDR3 protein. The sample shows some 390,000 distinct CDR3 sequences, about a sixth of them seen only once. The specimen was PBMCs. Receptor source: a human donor in good health (CMV status not recorded). Some clones in this sample may be carry-over from other donors' samples. The CDR3 runs from the conserved cysteine through the conserved F or W. A D gene is named only where the DNA matches it firmly. Rows may omit the clone size; those that give it use once, few, many or a size class.

D gene	V gene	J gene	clone size	CDR3 protein	CDR3 DNA
NA	TRBV20-1	TRBJ1-6	NA	CSARDRNSPLHF	TGCAGTGCTAGAGATCGAAATTCACCCCTCCACTTT
NA	TRBV30	TRBJ1-6	NA	CAWRRQAAVYNSPLHF	TGTGCCTGGAGAAGGCAGGCGGCGGTCTATAATTCACCCCTCCACTTT
NA	TRBV7-9	TRBJ2-1	few	CASSLAGQGGNEQFF	TGTGCCAGCAGCTTAGCGGGACAAGGAGGCAATGAGCAGTTCTTC
NA	TRBV7-2	TRBJ1-1	many	CASRLGENTEAFF	TGTGCCAGCAGGTTAGGGGAGAACACTGAAGCTTTCTTT
TRBD2	TRBV7-9	TRBJ2-1	NA	CASSLKGRLAGDEQFF	TGTGCCAGCAGCTTAAAAGGTAGATTAGCGGGAGATGAGCAGTTCTTC
TRBD1	TRBV24-1	TRBJ1-5	many	CATSDYTGESQHF	TGTGCCACCAGTGATTACACAGGGGAGAGCCAGCATTTT
TRBD1	TRBV28	TRBJ2-5	many	CASSPRTGAETQYF	TGTGCCAGCAGTCCCCGGACAGGCGCCGAGACCCAGTACTTC
NA	TRBV27	TRBJ2-1	few	CASSLGTDLLNEQFF	TGTGCCAGCAGTCTCGGGACTGACCTTCTTAATGAGCAGTTCTTC
NA	TRBV19	TRBJ2-7	many	CASSMQAGGEQYF	TGTGCCAGTAGTATGCAGGCCGGCGGCGAGCAGTACTTC
NA	TRBV7-8	TRBJ2-3	few	CASSLRAHLASSTDTQYF	TGTGCCAGCAGCTTACGGGCCCACCTAGCGTCTAGCACAGATACGCAGTATTTT
TRBD1	TRBV19	TRBJ1-4	NA	CASTPTGDMEKLFF	TGTGCCAGTACCCCGACAGGGGACATGGAAAAACTGTTTTTT
NA	TRBV19	TRBJ2-7	NA	CASSIVGSEQYF	TGTGCCAGTAGTATAGTTGGGTCGGAGCAGTACTTC
NA	TRBV7-2	TRBJ2-5	many	CASSPLGLDQETQYF	TGTGCCAGCAGCCCGCTCGGACTGGATCAAGAGACCCAGTACTTC
NA	TRBV10-3	TRBJ2-7	NA	CAIRTQRYEQYF	TGTGCCATCAGAACGCAGCGTTACGAGCAGTACTTC
NA	TRBV12-3/TRBV12-4	TRBJ1-4	few	CASSRGDPSEKLFF	TGTGCCAGCAGTCGAGGGGATCCCTCTGAAAAACTGTTTTTT
TRBD2	TRBV7-6	TRBJ2-1	NA	CASSYGVGTSQKVQFF	TGTGCCAGCAGTTACGGGGTAGGGACTAGTCAAAAGGTGCAGTTCTTC
NA	TRBV28	TRBJ2-1	few	CAIRTAAYNEQFF	TGTGCCATCAGGACAGCTGCATACAATGAGCAGTTCTTC
NA	TRBV19	TRBJ2-1	few	CASSWRGGDSYNEQFF	TGTGCCAGTAGCTGGAGGGGGGGGGACTCCTACAATGAGCAGTTCTTC
TRBD1	TRBV10-3	TRBJ2-2	many	CAISPTGAAGELFF	TGTGCCATCAGTCCGACAGGGGCAGCCGGGGAGCTGTTTTTT
NA	TRBV6-2/TRBV6-3	TRBJ1-1	NA	CASIKHQANTEAFF	TGTGCCAGCATCAAGCATCAGGCTAACACTGAAGCTTTCTTT
NA	TRBV7-2	TRBJ2-3	NA	CASSLNRADTQYF	TGTGCCAGCAGCTTAAACAGGGCGGATACGCAGTATTTT
TRBD1	TRBV20-1	TRBJ1-2	few	CSASTGNYGYTF	TGCAGTGCTTCGACAGGGAACTATGGCTACACCTTC
NA	TRBV19	TRBJ2-1	many	CASSTQKGSYNEQFF	TGTGCCAGTAGTACCCAAAAGGGTTCCTACAATGAGCAGTTCTTC
NA	TRBV20-1	TRBJ1-4	NA	CSASLRFEKLFF	TGCAGTGCTAGTTTGCGCTTTGAAAAACTGTTTTTT
TRBD1	TRBV20-1	TRBJ1-5	few	CSAVQGSNQPQHF	TGCAGTGCAGTACAGGGGTCCAATCAGCCCCAGCATTTT
NA	TRBV4-3	TRBJ1-3	few	CASSQGSGAGNTIYF	TGCGCCAGCAGCCAAGGATCGGGGGCTGGAAACACCATATATTTT
TRBD2	TRBV7-2	TRBJ2-2	many	CASSLGTSGHTGELFF	TGTGCCAGCAGCTTGGGGACTAGCGGGCACACCGGGGAGCTGTTTTTT
NA	TRBV19	TRBJ2-2	few	CASSIGTGELFF	TGTGCCAGTAGTATTGGCACCGGGGAGCTGTTTTTT
TRBD2	TRBV5-4	TRBJ2-1	NA	CASSSLAEALGEQFF	TGTGCCAGCAGCTCCCTAGCGGAAGCCCTGGGTGAGCAGTTCTTC
TRBD1	TRBV6-2/TRBV6-3	TRBJ1-2	NA	CASSRTGFGYTF	TGTGCCAGCAGCCGGACAGGGTTCGGCTACACCTTC
NA	TRBV4-1	TRBJ1-5	many	CASSQETGPSNQPQHF	TGCGCCAGCAGCCAAGAAACGGGCCCTAGCAATCAGCCCCAGCATTTT
NA	TRBV20-1	TRBJ2-7	NA	CSAINPDGYAEQYF	TGCAGTGCCATAAATCCGGACGGGTACGCCGAGCAGTACTTC
NA	TRBV27	TRBJ1-5	NA	CASSLGPGENQPQHF	TGTGCCAGCAGCCTCGGACCGGGCGAAAATCAGCCCCAGCATTTT
NA	TRBV19	TRBJ1-2	NA	CASNRVNYNYGYTF	TGTGCCAGTAACAGGGTTAATTATAACTATGGCTACACCTTC
NA	TRBV7-2	TRBJ2-3	many	CASSLNTGDTQYF	TGTGCCAGCAGCTTAAACACGGGGGATACGCAGTATTTT
NA	TRBV28	TRBJ1-5	NA	CASSFPPNQPQHF	TGTGCCAGCAGTTTCCCCCCCAATCAGCCCCAGCATTTT
NA	TRBV4-1	TRBJ2-3	NA	CASSQDPRVRDTQYF	TGTGCCAGCAGCCAAGACCCCCGGGTTCGGGATACGCAGTATTTT
TRBD2	TRBV7-8	TRBJ2-7	many	CASSLAPQAGGLEQYF	TGTGCCAGCAGCTTAGCGCCGCAAGCGGGGGGGCTAGAGCAGTACTTC
TRBD1	TRBV6-2/TRBV6-3	TRBJ1-5	NA	CASTAKDRGNQPQHF	TGTGCCAGCACCGCAAAGGACAGGGGTAATCAGCCCCAGCATTTT
NA	TRBV20-1	TRBJ1-3	NA	CSATEGKAGNTIYF	TGCAGTGCCACGGAGGGGAAGGCTGGAAACACCATATATTTT